The present T cell receptor beta chain was sequenced within a study of T cell responses to AZD1222 COVID-19 vaccine. Study-wide points: Most donors were white British and more were female, and clonal diversity was possibly underestimated. There were repertoire samples only from the period after the peak T cell response. Across the whole spike, CD4 TCRs peaked at regions 160-218 and 743-854.

Trimming cost V 4 bases and J 0 bases, with 13 bases left between them. Germline assignment: CDR1 LGHNA and CDR2 YNFKEQ. The CDR3 totals 15 residues. Generated by immunoSEQ multiplex PCR, the TCRdb table keeps only in-frame clones and is missing some. The data contain 180,000 or so clones, 88% of them singletons. Remarks on this clone: Its antigen remains unknown.

Timing groups of about 4 and about 12 weeks for second doses were pooled. The specimen was peripheral blood, collected 28 days after the second AZD1222 dose. This sequence was found in an adult who received the AZD1222 COVID-19 vaccine. The chain carries TRBV4-2 and TRBJ2-7; tentatively, D is TRBD1 or TRBD2 (6 bases each). Here the CDR3 reads CASSPGDFFSYEQYF. The CDR3 nucleotides are TGTGCCAGCAGCCCAGGGGACTTTTTCTCCTACGAGCAGTACTTC.